There are many counts of the clone carrying this T cell receptor (beta chain). Antigen: not known. Time point: pre-sensitization, week 0. The treatment was: therapeutic diphenylcyclopropenone sensitization with weekly scalp DPC. From the RACE reads, TCRdb called clonotypes with MiXCR, one entry per CDR3 protein. The sample holds around 330,000 distinct CDR3 sequences, around 5.5% seen once. This specimen belongs to a study of human T cells and chemical hapten exposure. Study as a whole: Patch tests delivered 0.01% DPC to the upper back and were evaluated at 6 days. Regarding the study as a whole: Donors in the study had alopecia, meaning their immune response may differ from healthy people's.

The sequencing used whole blood, collected in connection with sensitization to the hapten diphenylcyclopropenone (DPC). The clonotype originates from a woman aged 18-29 years with alopecia areata. Some clones in this sample may be carry-over from other donors' samples.

The CDR3 here is CASSTAYEQYF. In DNA form, the CDR3 reads TGTGCCAGCAGTACAGCCTACGAGCAGTACTTC. The chain carries TRBV28 and TRBJ2-7; D uncertain. The CDR3 consists of 11 residues. V shed 5 bases and J shed 2 bases, with 4 bases lying between them. Germline values: CDR1 MDHEN, CDR2 SYDVKM.